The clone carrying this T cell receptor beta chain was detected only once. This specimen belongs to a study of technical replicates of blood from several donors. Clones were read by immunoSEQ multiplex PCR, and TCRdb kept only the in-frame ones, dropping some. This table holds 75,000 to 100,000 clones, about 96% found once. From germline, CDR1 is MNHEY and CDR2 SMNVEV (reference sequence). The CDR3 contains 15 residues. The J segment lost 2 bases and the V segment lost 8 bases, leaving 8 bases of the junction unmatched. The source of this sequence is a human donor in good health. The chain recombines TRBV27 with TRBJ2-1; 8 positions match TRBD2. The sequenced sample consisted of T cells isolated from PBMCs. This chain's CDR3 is CASLSSSGPYNEQFF. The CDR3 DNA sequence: TGTGCCAGCCTTAGTTCTAGCGGGCCCTACAATGAGCAGTTCTTC.